The T cell receptor beta chain under discussion was sequenced for a study of T cells in localized non-small cell lung cancer. The CDR3 is made up of 15 amino acids. Germline V CDR1 and CDR2: SGHNT, YYREEE (reference sequence). Trimming removed 2 bases from V and 4 bases from J; junction bases left unmatched: 4. Only in-frame clones appear in the TCRdb table, and some are missing; sequencing was by immunoSEQ multiplex PCR. The sample includes under 30,000 clones, about nine tenths of them seen just once. Study findings and constraints: Adjacent lung exhibited a median of about 56 among the 100 most abundant tumor clones.

With respect to this clone: Its antigen is as yet unknown.

The receptor was derived from a woman between 40 and 69 years old with stage I lung adenocarcinoma. The gene calls are TRBV5-4 and TRBJ2-2; 8 bases are a match to TRBD1. Source: peripheral blood, taken before any cancer treatment. CDR3 protein: CASSFGQGRTGELFF. The CDR3 coding sequence is TGTGCCAGCAGCTTCGGACAGGGCCGCACCGGGGAGCTGTTTTTT.